Below are 8 T cell receptor beta chains sequenced from a single sample in a study of cytomegalovirus exposure and HLA in healthy donors. The PCR contained 60 Vbeta and 13 Jbeta primers. TCRdb keeps only in-frame clones here, not all; method: immunoSEQ multiplex PCR. Here the sample spans roughly 230,000 clones, approximately 85% being singletons. The sample was PBMCs. These receptors came from a girl aged 2-10 years in good health and CMV-seronegative.

The table lists this clone with a few counts. The chain employs TRBV30 and TRBJ1-4, with D perhaps TRBD1 (6 bases). Trimming pared 4 bases from V and 6 bases from J, leaving 36 bases between. The CDR3 runs to 21 residues. From germline, CDR1 is GTSNPN and CDR2 SVGIG (reference sequence). CDR3 amino acids: CAWNPRTVWVSRTGRDEKLFF. DNA of the CDR3: TGTGCCTGGAACCCTAGGACAGTTTGGGTGAGTAGGACGGGGAGAGATGAAAAACTGTTTTTT.

This clone appeared a few times. The rearrangement joins TRBV6-5 to TRBJ1-1; D is undetermined. The germline gives CDR1 MNHEY, CDR2 SVGAGI. V was pared by 8 bases and J by 1 base, with 5 bases between. The CDR3 sequence is 11 residues long. This CDR3 is CASGQNTEAFF. The CDR3 DNA sequence: TGTGCCAGCGGGCAGAACACTGAAGCTTTCTTT.

The chain is built from TRBV6-4 and TRBJ2-1; 8 bases map to TRBD2. Germline V gene lookup returns CDR1 MRHNA and CDR2 SNTAGT. The CDR3 covers 18 residues. V dropped 5 bases and J dropped 8; count of bases not matched to a gene: 20. The CDR3 here is CASSTVAGPNPGLDEQFF. The CDR3 bases are TGTGCCAGCAGTACAGTCGCGGGCCCAAACCCGGGACTAGATGAGCAGTTCTTC.

The rearrangement links TRBV5-1 to TRBJ2-3, with a possible D match to TRBD2 (6 bases). This CDR3 contains 16 residues. The germline V gene has CDR1 SGHRS and CDR2 YFSETQ. V was pared by 5 bases and J by 1 base, with 17 bases between. Written as DNA, the CDR3 is TGCGCCAGCAGAGTTTCTACCCCTAGCGGCACAGATACGCAGTATTTT. Encoded protein: CASRVSTPSGTDTQYF. The variable domain in full, completed from reference TRBV5-1 and TRBJ2-3, reads KAGVTQTPRYLIKTRGQQVTLSCSPISGHRSVSWYQQTPGQGLQFLFEYFSETQRNKGNFPGRFSGRQFSNSRSEMNVSTLELGDSALYLCASRVSTPSGTDTQYFGPGTRLTVL.

The rearrangement joins TRBV5-5 to TRBJ2-5; 11 bases map to TRBD1. There are 17 residues in the CDR3. Germline trimming cut 2 bases from V and 4 bases from J; bases unmatched to any gene: 10. Looked up from germline, CDR1 is SGHKS and CDR2 is YYEKEE (reference sequence). CDR3 sequence: CASSFGGQGAVGETQYF. As DNA, the CDR3 is TGTGCCAGCAGCTTTGGAGGACAGGGGGCAGTCGGAGAGACCCAGTACTTC.

This chain connects TRBV5-1 to TRBJ1-5; the D gene is possibly TRBD1 (6 bases). CDR1 and CDR2 (germline): SGHRS, YFSETQ. Trimming removed 2 bases at V and 0 bases at J, with 24 bases between. The CDR3 runs 20 residues. Written as DNA, the CDR3 is TGCGCCAGCAGCTTTCACCCGAGACGAATAGGGGGGGATAGCAATCAGCCCCAGCATTTT. Its protein is CASSFHPRRIGGDSNQPQHF.

The chain combines TRBV4-2 with TRBJ2-7, with TRBD2 identical over 7 bases. Germline V CDR1 and CDR2: LGHNA, YNFKEQ. J gave up 4 bases and V 1 base, and 10 bases lay outside the gene matches. The CDR3 loop spans 16 amino acids. As DNA, the CDR3 is TGTGCCAGCAGCCAAGTCGGCGGGAGTACCGGGTACGAGCAGTACTTC. Protein sequence: CASSQVGGSTGYEQYF.

The V call is TRBV5-1, the J call TRBJ1-2; maybe TRBD1 (6 bases). The germline V gene encodes CDR1 SGHRS and CDR2 YFSETQ. The CDR3 is 14 amino acids. The germline V and J ends were trimmed by 9 bases and 4 bases, with 19 bases remaining between them. CDR3 in amino acids: CATRMIQGSYGYTF. The CDR3 bases are TGCGCCACCAGAATGATACAGGGAAGCTATGGCTACACCTTC.